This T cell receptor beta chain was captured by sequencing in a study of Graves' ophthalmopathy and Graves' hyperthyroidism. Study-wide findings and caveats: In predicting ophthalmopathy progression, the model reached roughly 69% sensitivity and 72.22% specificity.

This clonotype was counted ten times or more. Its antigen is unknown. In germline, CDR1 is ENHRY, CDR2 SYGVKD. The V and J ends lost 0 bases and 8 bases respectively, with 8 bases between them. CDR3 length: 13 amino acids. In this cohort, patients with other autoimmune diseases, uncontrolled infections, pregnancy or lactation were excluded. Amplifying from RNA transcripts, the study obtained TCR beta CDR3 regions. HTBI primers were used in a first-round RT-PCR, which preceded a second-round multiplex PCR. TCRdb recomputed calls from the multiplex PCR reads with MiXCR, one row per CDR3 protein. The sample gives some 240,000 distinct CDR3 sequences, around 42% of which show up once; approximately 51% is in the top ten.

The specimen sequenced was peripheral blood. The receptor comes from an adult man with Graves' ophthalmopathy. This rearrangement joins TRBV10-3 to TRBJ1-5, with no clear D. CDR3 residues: CAISESTEKPQHF. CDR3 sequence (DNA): TGTGCCATCAGTGAGTCGACGGAAAAGCCCCAGCATTTT.